This T cell receptor beta chain was captured in a study of Ad26.COV2.S vaccination and SARS-CoV-2 variants. Study conclusions and caveats: It was found that vaccine and placebo recipients had similar non-spike TCR breadth.

Only in-frame clones appear in the TCRdb table, and some are missing; sequencing was by immunoSEQ multiplex PCR. The sample lists around 100,000 clones, around 80% occurring once. Comment on this clone: The antigen remains undetermined.

The CDR3 consists of 17 residues. The germline V gene encodes CDR1 LGHNA and CDR2 YSLEER. After removal of 0 bases from V and 3 bases from J, the junction contained 8 bases not matched to a gene. The source was peripheral blood, collected after recovery from COVID-19. The receptor's source is a human donor who had recovered from COVID-19. The chain combines TRBV4-3 with TRBJ1-5, with 7 bases lining up with TRBD1. The DNA of the CDR3 is TGCGCCAGCAGCCAAGAAGCCGGGACAGCCGACAATCAGCCCCAGCATTTT. Protein: CASSQEAGTADNQPQHF.